Following are 22 T cell receptor beta chains from one sample sequenced in a study of PD-L1 blockade in urothelial cancer. Measured with immunoSEQ multiplex PCR; TCRdb has only the in-frame clones, and not every one. The repertoire holds some 120,000 clones, with 80% to 90% as singletons. The time point here: peripheral blood 6 weeks after treatment start. Here the sequenced sample was PBMCs, taken around atezolizumab (anti-PD-L1) treatment. The source is a man between 60 and 75 years old with urothelial cancer.

The V gene is TRBV19, the J gene TRBJ1-5; D call uncertain. In germline, CDR1 is LNHDA, CDR2 SQIVND (reference sequence). The CDR3 is 13 residues long. V was shortened by 1 base and J by 10 bases, with 11 bases between the two germline ends. The CDR3 region is CASSIGDTQPQHF. Written as DNA, the CDR3 is TGTGCCAGTAGTATAGGAGACACCCAACCCCAGCATTTT.

The chain joins TRBV7-2 to TRBJ2-7; D unresolved. Between the trimmed V and J ends, which lost 1 base and 3 bases, there was a span of 10 bases. The CDR3 has 14 residues. CDR1 is SGHTA, CDR2 FQGNSA, per germline. This CDR3 is CASSLVSEFYEQYF. The CDR3 bases are TGTGCCAGCAGCTTAGTTAGTGAGTTCTACGAGCAGTACTTC.

The rearrangement links TRBV27 to TRBJ1-1, with D possibly TRBD1 on 6 matching bases. The CDR3 runs to 16 residues. The germline V and J ends were trimmed by 2 bases and 0 bases, with 13 bases remaining between them. Germline CDR1 is MNHEY and CDR2 is SMNVEV (reference sequence). CDR3 loop: CASSLQGPRVNTEAFF. The CDR3, as DNA: TGTGCCAGCAGTTTACAGGGGCCCCGAGTGAACACTGAAGCTTTCTTT.

V usage is TRBV18 and J usage is TRBJ2-7, with D unresolved. The CDR3 is 15 residues long. V shed 0 bases and J shed 0 bases, with 9 bases lying between them. Germline CDR1 reads KGHSH; CDR2 reads LQKENI. CDR3: CASSPPSASSYEQYF. In DNA, the CDR3 is TGTGCCAGCTCACCACCCAGCGCGAGCTCCTACGAGCAGTACTTC. The whole variable domain, filled in from reference TRBV18 and TRBJ2-7, reads NAGVMQNPRHLVRRRGQEARLRCSPMKGHSHVYWYRQLPEEGLKFMVYLQKENIIDESGMPKERFSAEFPKEGPSILRIQQVVRGDSAAYFCASSPPSASSYEQYFGPGTRLTVT.

The chain joins TRBV6-5 to TRBJ1-4; D unclear. CDR3 length equals 15 residues. Germline V CDR1 and CDR2: MNHEY, SVGAGI. V dropped 2 bases and J dropped 0 bases, with 7 bases sitting between them. CDR3 sequence reads: CASSYSGATNEKLFF. DNA for the CDR3: TGTGCCAGCAGTTACAGCGGTGCAACTAATGAAAAACTGTTTTTT.

The J gene is TRBJ1-1, the V gene TRBV21-1. TRBV21-1 is recorded as a pseudogene. The length of the CDR3 is 18 residues. DNA for the CDR3: TGTGCCAGCAGCAAAGTCGGGGGGCGAGCCGGGAGGAACACTGAAGCTTTCTTT. As protein: CASSKVGGRAGRNTEAFF.

This chain connects TRBV29-1 to TRBJ1-1; a weak D match, TRBD1 (6 bases). CDR1 is SQVTM, CDR2 ANQGSEA, per germline. The CDR3 is made up of 11 amino acids. V dropped 4 bases and J dropped 4 bases, with 7 bases sitting between them. CDR3 in amino acids: CSVGDITEAFF. The CDR3 DNA reads TGCAGCGTTGGGGACATCACTGAAGCTTTCTTT.

The rearrangement links TRBV7-2 to TRBJ2-7; maybe TRBD1 (6 bases). This CDR3 spans 14 amino acids. In germline, CDR1 is SGHTA, CDR2 FQGNSA. Trimming removed 1 base at V and 3 bases at J, with 10 bases between. DNA for the CDR3: TGTGCCAGCAGCTTAGGCAGGGGCTACTACGAGCAGTACTTC. This codes for CASSLGRGYYEQYF.

The J gene is TRBJ2-3, the V gene TRBV19, with 11 bases aligning to TRBD2. The CDR3 covers 15 residues. From germline, CDR1 is LNHDA and CDR2 SQIVND (reference sequence). J lost 2 bases, V lost 9 bases, and 7 bases had no gene match. Written as DNA, the CDR3 is TGTGCCAGCTCCGGACTAGCGGGTCCCACAGATACGCAGTATTTT. Its translation: CASSGLAGPTDTQYF.

The rearrangement joins TRBV4-1 to TRBJ1-6; TRBD1 aligns across 7 bases. This CDR3 is built from 15 residues. With V trimmed by 0 bases and J by 7 bases, 3 bases remained unmatched. Germline V CDR1 and CDR2: MGHRA, YSYEKL. The CDR3 is CASSQDGRGNSPLHF. CDR3 DNA sequence: TGCGCCAGCAGCCAAGACGGCAGGGGGAATTCACCCCTCCACTTT.

The rearrangement links TRBV5-4 to TRBJ2-3, with D unresolved. The germline V gene encodes CDR1 SGHNT and CDR2 YYREEE (reference sequence). The CDR3 spans 13 residues. Trimming took off 3 bases at V and 3 bases at J, with 8 bases between the two ends. CDR3 DNA: TGTGCCAGCAGCTCCCCCTTAACAGATACGCAGTATTTT. Translated: CASSSPLTDTQYF. Together with reference TRBV5-4 and TRBJ2-3, the CDR3 gives the full variable domain: ETGVTQSPTHLIKTRGQQVTLRCSSQSGHNTVSWYQQALGQGPQFIFQYYREEENGRGNFPPRFSGLQFPNYSSELNVNALELDDSALYLCASSSPLTDTQYFGPGTRLTVL.

V usage is TRBV7-8 and J usage is TRBJ2-3; 9 nucleotides align to TRBD2. This CDR3 region has 16 residues. Germline V CDR1 and CDR2: SGHVS, FQNEAQ. V dropped 2 bases and J dropped 1; count of bases not matched to a gene: 4. This CDR3 reads CASSLRAGGGTDTQYF. The CDR3, as DNA: TGTGCCAGCAGCTTACGGGCGGGGGGGGGCACAGATACGCAGTATTTT.

The chain uses TRBV29-1 and TRBJ2-7; tentatively, D is TRBD1 (6 bases). CDR1 SQVTM and CDR2 ANQGSEA come from the germline V gene. This CDR3 region has 14 residues. Trimming pared 4 bases from V and 1 base from J, leaving 14 bases between. The CDR3 nucleotides read TGCAGCGTTGTTGGGGGCCTAGGATCCTACGAGCAGTACTTC. Its protein is CSVVGGLGSYEQYF.

The rearrangement joins TRBV27 to TRBJ1-4; D uncertain. Germline CDR1 and CDR2: MNHEY and SMNVEV (reference sequence). The CDR3 is 13 residues long. Trimming stripped 6 bases from V and 7 bases from J, with 12 bases between. CDR3 DNA: TGTGCCAGCAGCCTTCGACCTAGTGAAAAACTGTTTTTT. Amino acids: CASSLRPSEKLFF. The full variable domain, with the rest looked up from reference TRBV27 and TRBJ1-4, is EAQVTQNPRYLITVTGKKLTVTCSQNMNHEYMSWYRQDPGLGLRQIYYSMNVEVTDKGDVPEGYKVSRKEKRNFPLILESPSPNQTSLYFCASSLRPSEKLFFGSGTQLSVL.

This chain links TRBV25-1 with TRBJ1-6; 7 bases align to TRBD1. Germline loops: CDR1 MGHDK, CDR2 SYGVNS. This CDR3 contains 15 residues. V lost 2 bases to trimming and J lost 7 bases; unmatched junction nucleotides: 5. The CDR3 region is CASSEIDRENSPLHF. CDR3 bases: TGTGCCAGCAGTGAAATCGACAGGGAGAATTCACCCCTCCACTTT.

The rearrangement joins TRBV6-1 to TRBJ2-5; 10 nucleotides agree with TRBD2. The V gene end was trimmed by 5 bases and the J gene end by 0 bases; junction bases not matched to a gene: 0. Germline lookup yields CDR1 MNHNS and CDR2 SASEGT. This CDR3 spans 14 amino acids. The CDR3, as DNA: TGTGCCAGCAGTAGCGGGGGGGACCAAGAGACCCAGTACTTC. This codes for CASSSGGDQETQYF.

This clone was counted once. The chain joins TRBV21-1 to TRBJ2-3; TRBD2 is the table's D call and was not checked against the DNA. TRBV21-1 is given as a pseudogene. The CDR3 totals 20 residues. CDR3 sequence reads: CASSPPRFGLAGVGTDTQYF. The CDR3 region has the DNA TGTGCCAGCAGCCCACCGAGGTTCGGACTAGCGGGAGTGGGCACAGATACGCAGTATTTT.

A single count supports this clone. The V gene is TRBV30, the J gene TRBJ2-3; 8 positions match TRBD2. CDR1 GTSNPN and CDR2 SVGIG come from the germline V gene (reference sequence). V trimming: 1 base; J trimming: 2 bases; junction bases outside the gene matches: 2. The CDR3 has 14 residues. Here the CDR3 reads CAWSAGLATDTQYF. DNA for the CDR3: TGTGCCTGGAGTGCAGGACTAGCCACAGATACGCAGTATTTT.

V is TRBV11-3 and J is TRBJ2-3; TRBD1 agrees at 10 bases. V dropped 3 bases and J dropped 1; count of bases not matched to a gene: 10. The germline V gene has CDR1 SGHNT and CDR2 YENEEA. CDR3 size: 18 residues. CDR3 protein: CASSLGTFGTGGTDTQYF. As DNA, the CDR3 is TGTGCCAGCAGCTTGGGTACTTTCGGGACAGGGGGCACAGATACGCAGTATTTT. Full variable domain (outside the CDR3, taken from reference TRBV11-3 and TRBJ2-3): EAGVVQSPRYKIIEKKQPVAFWCNPISGHNTLYWYLQNLGQGPELLIRYENEEAVDDSQLPKDRFSAERLKGVDSTLKIQPAELGDSAVYLCASSLGTFGTGGTDTQYFGPGTRLTVL.

The V call is TRBV7-3, the J call TRBJ2-3; 8 bases match TRBD2. CDR3 size: 15 residues. Trimming took 5 bases from V and 3 from J; bases not matched to a gene: 7. Per the germline V gene, CDR1 is SGHTA and CDR2 is FQGTGA. The CDR3, as DNA: TGTGCCAGCAGCCGAACGCGGGAGGTTACAGATACGCAGTATTTT. This codes for CASSRTREVTDTQYF.

This chain connects TRBV4-2 to TRBJ2-1; D perhaps matches TRBD1 (6 bases). The germline gives CDR1 LGHNA, CDR2 YNFKEQ. The CDR3 is 16 residues long. Trimming removed 4 bases from V and 0 bases from J, with 13 bases in between. The chain's CDR3 is CASSPPQGPSYNEQFF. In DNA form, the CDR3 reads TGTGCCAGCAGCCCTCCACAGGGTCCCTCCTACAATGAGCAGTTCTTC.

J is TRBJ2-1 and V is TRBV7-7, with 12 nucleotides matching TRBD2. The CDR3 has 17 residues. The trim removed 1 base at V and 10 bases at J, leaving 11 bases unmatched. Germline lookup yields CDR1 SSHAT and CDR2 FNYEAQ (reference sequence). The CDR3 loop is CASSLDPLAGGRGEQFF. As DNA, the CDR3 is TGTGCCAGCAGCTTAGACCCCCTAGCGGGGGGGCGAGGCGAGCAGTTCTTC.